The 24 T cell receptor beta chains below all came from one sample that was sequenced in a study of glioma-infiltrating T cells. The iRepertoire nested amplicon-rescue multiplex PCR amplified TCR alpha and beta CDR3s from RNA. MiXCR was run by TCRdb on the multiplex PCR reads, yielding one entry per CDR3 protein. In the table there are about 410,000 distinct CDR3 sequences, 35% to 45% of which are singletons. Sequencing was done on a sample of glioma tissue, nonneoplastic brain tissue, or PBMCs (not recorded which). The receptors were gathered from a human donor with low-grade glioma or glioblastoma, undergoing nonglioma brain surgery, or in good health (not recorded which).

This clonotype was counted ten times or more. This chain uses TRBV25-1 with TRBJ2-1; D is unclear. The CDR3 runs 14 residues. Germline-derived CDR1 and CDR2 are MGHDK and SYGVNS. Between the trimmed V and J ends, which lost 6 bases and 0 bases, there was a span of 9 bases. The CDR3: CASRDLSSYNEQFF. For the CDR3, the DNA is TGTGCCAGCAGGGACCTTAGCTCCTACAATGAGCAGTTCTTC.

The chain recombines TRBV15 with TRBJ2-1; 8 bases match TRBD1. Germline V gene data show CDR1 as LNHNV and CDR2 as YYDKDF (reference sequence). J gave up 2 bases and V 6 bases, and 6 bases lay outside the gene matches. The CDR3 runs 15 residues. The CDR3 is CATRRSRGPYNEQFF. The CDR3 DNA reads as TGTGCCACCAGAAGGAGCAGGGGGCCCTACAATGAGCAGTTCTTC.

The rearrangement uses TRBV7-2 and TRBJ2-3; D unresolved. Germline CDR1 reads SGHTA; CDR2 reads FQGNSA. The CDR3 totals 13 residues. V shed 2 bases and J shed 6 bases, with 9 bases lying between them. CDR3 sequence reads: CASSLNSRDTQYF. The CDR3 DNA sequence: TGTGCCAGCAGCTTAAACTCTAGGGATACGCAGTATTTT. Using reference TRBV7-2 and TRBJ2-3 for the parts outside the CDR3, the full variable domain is GAGVSQSPSNKVTEKGKDVELRCDPISGHTALYWYRQSLGQGLEFLIYFQGNSAPDKSGLPSDRFSAERTGGSVSTLTIQRTQQEDSAVYLCASSLNSRDTQYFGPGTRLTVL.

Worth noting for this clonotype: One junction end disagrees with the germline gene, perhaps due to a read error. CDR3 loop: CASIGGARNSPHHF. The CDR3 coding sequence is TGTGCCAGTATCGGGGGGGCGAGGAATTCACCCCACCACTTT. This sequence joins TRBV28 and TRBJ1-6; TRBD1 might be the D (6 bases). Germline assignment: CDR1 MDHEN and CDR2 SYDVKM. The CDR3 has 14 amino acids.

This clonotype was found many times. CDR3 nucleotide sequence: TGTGCCAGCAGTCCCGGACTAGTTCGGAATGAGCAGTTCTTC. Translation gives CASSPGLVRNEQFF. V usage is TRBV27 and J usage is TRBJ2-1, with 7 bases lining up with TRBD2. The germline V gene has CDR1 MNHEY and CDR2 SMNVEV (reference sequence). The CDR3 contains 14 residues. J lost 7 bases, V lost 5 bases, and 8 bases had no gene match.

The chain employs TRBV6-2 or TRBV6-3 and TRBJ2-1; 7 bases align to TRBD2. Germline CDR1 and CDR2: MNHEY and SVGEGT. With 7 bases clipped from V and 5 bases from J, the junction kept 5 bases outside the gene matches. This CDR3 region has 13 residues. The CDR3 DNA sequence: TGTGCCAGCAAGCAGCGGGGCAACAATGAGCAGTTCTTC. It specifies CASKQRGNNEQFF.

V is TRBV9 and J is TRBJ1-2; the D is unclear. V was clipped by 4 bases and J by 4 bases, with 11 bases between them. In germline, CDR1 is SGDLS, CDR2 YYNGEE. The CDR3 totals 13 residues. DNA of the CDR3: TGTGCCAGCAGCCCGGACCTAAGCTATGGCTACACCTTC. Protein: CASSPDLSYGYTF.

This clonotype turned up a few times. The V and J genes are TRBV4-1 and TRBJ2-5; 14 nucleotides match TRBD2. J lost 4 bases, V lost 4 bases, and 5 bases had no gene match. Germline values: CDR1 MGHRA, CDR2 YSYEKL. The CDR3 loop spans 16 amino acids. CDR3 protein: CASSLRLAGGPETQYF. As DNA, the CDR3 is TGCGCCAGCAGCCTCCGACTAGCGGGAGGGCCAGAGACCCAGTACTTC.

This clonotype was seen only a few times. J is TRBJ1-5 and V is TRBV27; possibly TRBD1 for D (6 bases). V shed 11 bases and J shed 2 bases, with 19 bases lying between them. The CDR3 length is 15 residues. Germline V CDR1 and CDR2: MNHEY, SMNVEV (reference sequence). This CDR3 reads CARPPGALGNQPQHF. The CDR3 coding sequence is TGTGCCCGCCCTCCGGGGGCGCTTGGCAATCAGCCCCAGCATTTT.

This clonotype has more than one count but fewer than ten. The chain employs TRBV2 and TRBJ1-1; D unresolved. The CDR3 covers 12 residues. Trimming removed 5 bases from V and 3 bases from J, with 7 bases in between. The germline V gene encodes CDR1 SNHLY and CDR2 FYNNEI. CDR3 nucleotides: TGTGCCAGCAGTAGGGAGGACACTGAAGCTTTCTTT. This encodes CASSREDTEAFF.

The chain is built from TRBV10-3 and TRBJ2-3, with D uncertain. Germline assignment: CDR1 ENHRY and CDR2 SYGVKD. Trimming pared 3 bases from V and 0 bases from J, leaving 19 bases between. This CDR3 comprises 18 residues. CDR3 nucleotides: TGTGCCATCAGTGACCCCACGTCGGTGGTCGCTAGCACAGATACGCAGTATTTT. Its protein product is CAISDPTSVVASTDTQYF.

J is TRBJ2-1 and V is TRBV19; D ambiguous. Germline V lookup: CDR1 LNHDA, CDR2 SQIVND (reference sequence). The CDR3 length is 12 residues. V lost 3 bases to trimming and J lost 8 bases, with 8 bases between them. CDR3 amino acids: CASSILRDEQFF. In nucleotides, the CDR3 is TGTGCCAGTAGTATTTTAAGGGATGAGCAGTTCTTC.

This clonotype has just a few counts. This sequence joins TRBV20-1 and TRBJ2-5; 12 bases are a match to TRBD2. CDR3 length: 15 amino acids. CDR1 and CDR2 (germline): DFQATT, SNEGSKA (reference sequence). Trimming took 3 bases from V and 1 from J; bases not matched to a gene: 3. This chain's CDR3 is CSASGTSGFQETQYF. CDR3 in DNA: TGCAGTGCTAGCGGGACTAGCGGGTTCCAAGAGACCCAGTACTTC.

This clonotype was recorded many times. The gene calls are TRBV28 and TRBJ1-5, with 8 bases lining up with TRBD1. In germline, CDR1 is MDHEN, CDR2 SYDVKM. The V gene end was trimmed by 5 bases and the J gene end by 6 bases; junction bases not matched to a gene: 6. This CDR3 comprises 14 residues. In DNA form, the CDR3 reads TGTGCCAGCAGTGTCGGCCAGGGGGCTCAGCCCCAGCATTTT. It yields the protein CASSVGQGAQPQHF.

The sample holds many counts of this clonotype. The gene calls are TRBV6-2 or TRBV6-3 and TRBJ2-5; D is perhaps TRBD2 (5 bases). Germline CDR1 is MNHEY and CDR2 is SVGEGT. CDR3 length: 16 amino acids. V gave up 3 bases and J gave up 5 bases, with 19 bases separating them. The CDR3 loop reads CASSYSIGDYGETQYF. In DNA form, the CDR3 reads TGTGCCAGCAGTTATTCCATCGGTGACTACGGGGAGACCCAGTACTTC.

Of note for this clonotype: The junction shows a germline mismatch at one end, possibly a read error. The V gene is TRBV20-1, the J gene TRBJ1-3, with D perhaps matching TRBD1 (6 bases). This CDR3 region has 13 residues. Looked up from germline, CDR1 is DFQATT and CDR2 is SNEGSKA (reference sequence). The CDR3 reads CSARTASGNTTYF. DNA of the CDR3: TGCAGTGCTCGGACAGCCTCTGGAAACACCACATATTTT.

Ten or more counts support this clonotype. The CDR3 nucleotides are TGTGCCAGCAGTGAAACTACTCAATTGAACATTCAGTACTTC. Translated: CASSETTQLNIQYF. The rearrangement uses TRBV6-1 and TRBJ2-4; D not resolved. The germline V gene has CDR1 MNHNS and CDR2 SASEGT. The CDR3 loop spans 14 amino acids. V lost 2 bases and J lost 7, with 12 bases in between.

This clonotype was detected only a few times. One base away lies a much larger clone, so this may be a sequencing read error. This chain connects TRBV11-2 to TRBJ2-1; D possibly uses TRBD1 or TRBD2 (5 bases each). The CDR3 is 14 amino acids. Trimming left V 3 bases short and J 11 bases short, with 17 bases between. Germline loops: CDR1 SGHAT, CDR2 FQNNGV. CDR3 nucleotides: TGTGCCAGCAGCTTGGGACGCTTCGGACGGAAGCAGTTCTTC. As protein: CASSLGRFGRKQFF.

The CDR3 here is CATKLDRNTGELFF. The DNA for the CDR3 is TGTGCCACTAAACTGGACAGAAACACCGGGGAGCTGTTTTTT. The J gene is TRBJ2-2, the V gene TRBV19; D is perhaps TRBD1 (6 bases). In germline, CDR1 is LNHDA, CDR2 SQIVND (reference sequence). CDR3 size: 14 residues. Trimming removed 10 bases from V and 2 bases from J, with 14 bases in between.

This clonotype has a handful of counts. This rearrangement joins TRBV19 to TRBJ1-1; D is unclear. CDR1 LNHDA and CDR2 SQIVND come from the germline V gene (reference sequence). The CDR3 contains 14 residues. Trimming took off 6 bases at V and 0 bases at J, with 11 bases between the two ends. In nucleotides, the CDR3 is TGTGCCAGTAGGACTTGGACGGTGAACACTGAAGCTTTCTTT. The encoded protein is CASRTWTVNTEAFF.

DNA of the CDR3: TGTGCCAGCAGTCCCATCGCGGGGGCGCGTTTCGGGGAGCTGTTTTTT. Translation gives CASSPIAGARFGELFF. The J gene is TRBJ2-2, the V gene TRBV6-2 or TRBV6-3, with a weak D call TRBD2 (7 bases). V lost 5 bases and J lost 7, with 20 bases in between. The CDR3 loop spans 16 amino acids. The germline CDR1 and CDR2 sequences are MNHEY and SVGEGT.

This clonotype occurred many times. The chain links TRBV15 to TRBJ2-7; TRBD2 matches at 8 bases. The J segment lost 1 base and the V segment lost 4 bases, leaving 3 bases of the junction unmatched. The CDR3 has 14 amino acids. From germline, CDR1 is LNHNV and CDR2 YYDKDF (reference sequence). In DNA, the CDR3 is TGTGCCACCAGCAAAGCGGGAGCGTCCTACGAGCAGTACTTC. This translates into CATSKAGASYEQYF.

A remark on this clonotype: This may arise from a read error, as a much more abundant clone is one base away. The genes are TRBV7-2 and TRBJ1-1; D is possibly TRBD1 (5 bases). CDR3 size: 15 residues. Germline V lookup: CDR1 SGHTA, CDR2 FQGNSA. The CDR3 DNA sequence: TGTGCCAGCATCTTAGCGATAGGGACCGGGACTGAAGCTTTCTTT. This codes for CASILAIGTGTEAFF.

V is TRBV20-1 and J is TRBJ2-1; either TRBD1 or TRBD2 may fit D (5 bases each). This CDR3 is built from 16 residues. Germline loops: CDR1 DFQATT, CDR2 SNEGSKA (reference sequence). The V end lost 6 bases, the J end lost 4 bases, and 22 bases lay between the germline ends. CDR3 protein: CSARLVAGRRYNEQFF. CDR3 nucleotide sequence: TGCAGTGCCAGACTCGTGGCAGGGAGAAGATACAATGAGCAGTTCTTC.